Listed below are T cell receptor beta chains from one sample, sequenced in a study of blood T cell repertoires in COVID-19. The table came from immunoSEQ multiplex PCR; TCRdb's copy has only in-frame clones and leaves some out. The sample comprises about 180,000 clones, more than 65% of which are singletons, and roughly 18% rests with the top ten. Sequencing was carried out using PBMCs or T cells enriched from blood (not recorded which). The receptors here all came from a man aged 60 to 69 who had recovered from COVID-19. CDR3s include the opening cysteine and the closing phenylalanine or tryptophan. Each record gives: V gene, J gene, D gene, clone size, CDR3 protein, CDR3 DNA. The D gene is left open where the match is weak. Size values are once, few and many counts, or a class for expanded clones, and some rows have none.

TRBV21-1	TRBJ2-7	-	many	CASSKAWDSNEDYEQYF	TGTGCCAGCAGCAAAGCGTGGGACTCAAACGAGGACTACGAGCAGTACTTC
TRBV7-9	TRBJ1-2	TRBD1	-	CASSRDSSYGYTF	TGTGCCAGCAGCCGGGACAGCTCCTATGGCTACACCTTC
TRBV9	TRBJ2-3	-	once	CASSGYRGQTSTDTQYF	TGTGCCAGCAGCGGCTATCGCGGGCAGACTAGCACAGATACGCAGTATTTT
TRBV7-2	TRBJ2-7	-	-	CASSLYWVPELASYEQYF	TGTGCCAGCAGCTTATACTGGGTACCTGAACTAGCCTCCTACGAGCAGTACTTC
TRBV10-3	TRBJ1-2	-	-	CAISDPRPTRGNYGYTF	TGTGCCATCAGTGACCCCAGGCCAACCAGGGGTAACTATGGCTACACCTTC
TRBV24-1	TRBJ2-2	TRBD1	-	CATSATGGRTGELFF	TGTGCCACCAGTGCCACAGGGGGGAGGACCGGGGAGCTGTTTTTT
TRBV29-1	TRBJ1-4	-	-	CSVLWSLGGEKLFF	TGCAGCGTTTTATGGTCCTTGGGGGGTGAAAAACTGTTTTTT
TRBV5-1	TRBJ2-5	TRBD2	-	CASSFRSGGLETQYF	TGCGCCAGCAGCTTCAGAAGCGGGGGGTTGGAGACCCAGTACTTC
TRBV3-1/TRBV3-2	TRBJ2-3	-	-	CASSQGPAGTDTQYF	TGTGCCAGCAGCCAAGGTCCTGCGGGGACAGATACGCAGTATTTT
TRBV20-1	TRBJ2-1	-	-	CSARGQWEQFF	TGCAGTGCTAGAGGGCAATGGGAGCAGTTCTTC
TRBV10-2	TRBJ1-1	-	-	CASSPADTEAFF	TGCGCCAGCAGTCCGGCGGACACTGAAGCTTTCTTT
TRBV19	TRBJ2-7	-	-	CASSIMMAGSQPYEQYF	TGTGCCAGTAGTATTATGATGGCAGGGTCCCAGCCTTACGAGCAGTACTTC
TRBV7-3	TRBJ2-1	TRBD2	-	CASSLRGGSSYNEQFF	TGTGCCAGCAGCTTAAGGGGAGGGAGTTCCTACAATGAGCAGTTCTTC
TRBV28	TRBJ1-2	-	-	CASRYWGGLGYGYTF	TGTGCCAGCCGATATTGGGGGGGGCTTGGCTATGGCTACACCTTC
TRBV28	TRBJ2-5	-	once	CASSLGGRGETQYF	TGTGCCAGCAGCCTAGGAGGACGGGGAGAGACCCAGTACTTC
TRBV18	TRBJ2-2	-	-	CASSLLPLGGEDTGELFF	TGTGCCAGCTCACTCCTCCCCCTGGGAGGAGAAGACACCGGGGAGCTGTTTTTT
TRBV5-5	TRBJ2-7	-	-	CASSPPAGGQSPYEQYF	TGTGCCAGCAGCCCTCCCGCAGGAGGCCAATCCCCCTACGAGCAGTACTTC
TRBV18	TRBJ2-2	TRBD2	-	CASSPPTSGRRTGELFF	TGTGCCAGCTCACCTCCGACTAGCGGGAGAAGAACCGGGGAGCTGTTTTTT
TRBV4-1	TRBJ2-1	TRBD2	-	CASSQEGRGEYNEQFF	TGCGCCAGCAGCCAAGAAGGGCGGGGGGAATACAATGAGCAGTTCTTC
TRBV5-1	TRBJ2-5	TRBD2	-	CASSFSGGVQETQYF	TGCGCCAGCAGCTTTAGCGGGGGTGTCCAAGAGACCCAGTACTTC
TRBV5-1	TRBJ2-7	-	-	CASSRDISYEQYF	TGCGCCAGCAGCAGAGACATTTCCTACGAGCAGTACTTC
TRBV6-5	TRBJ2-5	-	-	CASSAGETQYF	TGTGCCAGCAGCGCGGGGGAGACCCAGTACTTC
TRBV14	TRBJ2-3	TRBD1	once	CASSLRTGLTDTQYF	TGTGCCAGCAGCCTACGGACAGGGCTCACAGATACGCAGTATTTT
TRBV5-1	TRBJ1-1	-	-	CASSLGHSMNTEAFF	TGCGCCAGCAGCTTGGGCCACAGTATGAACACTGAAGCTTTCTTT
TRBV19	TRBJ1-1	-	-	CASSIGRGSAEAFF	TGTGCCAGTAGTATCGGAAGGGGGTCAGCTGAAGCTTTCTTT
TRBV23-1	TRBJ1-2	-	-	CASSRAPNKEGYGYTF	TGCGCCAGCAGTCGGGCACCCAATAAGGAGGGCTATGGCTACACCTTC
TRBV5-5	TRBJ1-5	-	-	CASSVGQGTRQPQHF	TGTGCCAGCAGCGTTGGCCAGGGCACAAGACAGCCCCAGCATTTT
TRBV30	TRBJ1-1	TRBD1	-	CAWSPGTGVAEAFF	TGTGCCTGGAGCCCCGGGACAGGTGTCGCTGAAGCTTTCTTT
TRBV12-5	TRBJ1-2	-	-	CASGFQGGEGYTF	TGTGCTAGTGGTTTTCAAGGAGGAGAGGGCTACACCTTC
TRBV2	TRBJ1-1	-	-	CASSDVRGEEAFF	TGTGCCAGCAGTGATGTCAGGGGAGAAGAAGCTTTCTTT
TRBV5-5	TRBJ2-7	-	-	CASSLVGAGLSYEQYF	TGTGCCAGCAGCTTGGTCGGGGCGGGACTCTCCTACGAGCAGTACTTC
TRBV5-6	TRBJ1-1	TRBD1	-	CASSPDRGLDTEAFF	TGTGCCAGCAGCCCGGACAGGGGGCTGGACACTGAAGCTTTCTTT
TRBV28	TRBJ1-1	-	-	CASSFAQVPTEAFF	TGTGCCAGCAGTTTTGCCCAGGTTCCTACTGAAGCTTTCTTT
TRBV7-6	TRBJ2-1	TRBD2	-	CASSLDETSGYNEQFF	TGTGCCAGCAGCTTAGACGAGACTAGCGGTTACAATGAGCAGTTCTTC
TRBV5-1	TRBJ2-1	TRBD1	-	CASSLEGQGALDEQFF	TGCGCCAGCAGCTTGGAAGGACAGGGGGCTTTGGATGAGCAGTTCTTC
TRBV11-2	TRBJ2-7	-	once	CASSLGGVQYF	TGTGCCAGCAGCTTAGGCGGGGTACAGTACTTC
TRBV5-1	TRBJ2-5	-	-	CASSLGSGETQYF	TGCGCCAGCAGCTTAGGCTCGGGAGAGACCCAGTACTTC
TRBV30	TRBJ2-7	TRBD1	-	CAWSTTGVYEQYF	TGTGCCTGGAGTACGACAGGGGTCTACGAGCAGTACTTC
TRBV12-3/TRBV12-4	TRBJ1-5	-	-	CASSLMGGEAQHF	TGTGCCAGCAGTTTAATGGGTGGGGAGGCCCAGCATTTT
TRBV7-9	TRBJ2-6	-	-	CALQSRLSNSGANVLTF	TGTGCCCTCCAATCGCGCCTGTCGAACTCTGGGGCCAACGTCCTGACTTTC
TRBV7-3	TRBJ2-5	TRBD1	-	CASSTRQGTGETQYF	TGTGCCAGCAGCACTCGACAGGGAACGGGGGAGACCCAGTACTTC
TRBV11-2	TRBJ2-7	-	-	CASSLGLGYEQYF	TGTGCCAGCAGCCTCGGCCTAGGTTACGAGCAGTACTTC
TRBV28	TRBJ1-2	-	-	CASSLGRALGYTF	TGTGCCAGCAGTTTGGGCAGGGCTCTTGGCTACACCTTC
TRBV5-1	TRBJ2-1	TRBD1	-	CASSLIVGQGYNEQFF	TGCGCCAGCAGCTTGATTGTTGGACAGGGCTACAATGAGCAGTTCTTC
TRBV28	TRBJ1-2	TRBD1	-	CASSYSGQGIRGYTF	TGTGCCAGCAGTTACTCCGGACAGGGGATACGTGGCTACACCTTC
TRBV2	TRBJ1-1	-	-	CASSEARADTEAFF	TGTGCCAGCAGTGAAGCGCGGGCAGACACTGAAGCTTTCTTT
TRBV18	TRBJ1-2	-	-	CASSKDEGTVGYTF	TGTGCCAGCTCAAAGGATGAGGGAACGGTTGGCTACACCTTC